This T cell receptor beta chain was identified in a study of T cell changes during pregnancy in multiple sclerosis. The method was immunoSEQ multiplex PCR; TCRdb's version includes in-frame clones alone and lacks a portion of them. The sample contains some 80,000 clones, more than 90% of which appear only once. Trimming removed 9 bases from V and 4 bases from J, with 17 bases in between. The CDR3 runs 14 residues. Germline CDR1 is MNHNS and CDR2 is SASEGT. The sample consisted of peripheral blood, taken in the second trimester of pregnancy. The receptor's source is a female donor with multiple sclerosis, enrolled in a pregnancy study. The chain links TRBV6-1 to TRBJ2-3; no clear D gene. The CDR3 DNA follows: TGTGCCAGACCACTCCTGCCCCCCTCAGATACGCAGTATTTT. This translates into CARPLLPPSDTQYF.